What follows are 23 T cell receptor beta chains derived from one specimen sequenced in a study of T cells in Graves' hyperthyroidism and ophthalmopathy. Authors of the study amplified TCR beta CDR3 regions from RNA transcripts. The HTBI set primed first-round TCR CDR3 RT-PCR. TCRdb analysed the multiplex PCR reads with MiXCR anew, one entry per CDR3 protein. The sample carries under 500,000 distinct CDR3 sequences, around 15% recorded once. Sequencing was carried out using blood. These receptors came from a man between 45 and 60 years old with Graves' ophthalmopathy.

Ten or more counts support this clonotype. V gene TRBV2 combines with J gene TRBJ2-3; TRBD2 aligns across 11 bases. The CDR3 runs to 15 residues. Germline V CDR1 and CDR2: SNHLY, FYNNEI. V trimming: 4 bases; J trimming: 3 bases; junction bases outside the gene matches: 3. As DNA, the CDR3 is TGTGCCAGCAGTGGTAGCGGGAGGGCAACAGATACGCAGTATTTT. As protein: CASSGSGRATDTQYF.

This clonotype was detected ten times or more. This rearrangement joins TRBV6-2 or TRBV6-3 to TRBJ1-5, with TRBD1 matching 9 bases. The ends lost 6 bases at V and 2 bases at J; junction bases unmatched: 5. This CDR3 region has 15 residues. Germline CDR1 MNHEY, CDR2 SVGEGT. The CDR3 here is CASRETGGGNQPQHF. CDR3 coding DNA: TGTGCCAGCAGGGAGACAGGGGGAGGCAATCAGCCCCAGCATTTT.

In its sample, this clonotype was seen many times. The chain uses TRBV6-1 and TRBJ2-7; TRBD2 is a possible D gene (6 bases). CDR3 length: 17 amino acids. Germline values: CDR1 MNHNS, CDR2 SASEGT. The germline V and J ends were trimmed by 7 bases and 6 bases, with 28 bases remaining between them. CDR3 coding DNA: TGTGCCAGCACTCCCCCGCTTTGGAGGGAAGGTTCTCTCGAGCAGTACTTC. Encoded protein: CASTPPLWREGSLEQYF.

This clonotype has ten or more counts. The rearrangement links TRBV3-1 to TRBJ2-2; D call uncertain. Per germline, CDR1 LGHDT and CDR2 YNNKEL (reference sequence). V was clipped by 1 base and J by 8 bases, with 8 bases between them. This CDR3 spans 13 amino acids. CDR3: CASSQARGGELFF. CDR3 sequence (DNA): TGTGCCAGCAGCCAAGCCAGAGGTGGGGAGCTGTTTTTT.

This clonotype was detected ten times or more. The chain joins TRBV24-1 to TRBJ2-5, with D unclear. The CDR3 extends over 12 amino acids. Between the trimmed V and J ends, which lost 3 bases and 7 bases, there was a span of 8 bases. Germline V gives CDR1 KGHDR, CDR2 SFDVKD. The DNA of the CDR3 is TGTGCCACCAGTGATGTGGGGTGGACCCAGTACTTC. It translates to CATSDVGWTQYF.

DNA of the CDR3: TGTGCCACAGGGGACGTAGACTTGAACACCGGGGAGCTGTTTTTT. It is translated as CATGDVDLNTGELFF. V and J are TRBV24-1 and TRBJ2-2; D might be TRBD1 or TRBD2, each matching 5 bases. V was clipped by 10 bases and J by 1 base, with 15 bases between them. The germline V gene encodes CDR1 KGHDR and CDR2 SFDVKD. The CDR3 has 15 amino acids.

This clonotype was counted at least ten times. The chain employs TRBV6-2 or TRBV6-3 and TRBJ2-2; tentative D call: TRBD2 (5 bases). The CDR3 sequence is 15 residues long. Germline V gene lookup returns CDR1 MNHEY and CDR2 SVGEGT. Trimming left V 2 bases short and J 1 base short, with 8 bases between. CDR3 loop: CASSYGSGNTGELFF. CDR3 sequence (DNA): TGTGCCAGCAGTTACGGAAGCGGGAACACCGGGGAGCTGTTTTTT.

The CDR3 protein is CASSGDRAATF. The CDR3 DNA reads TGTGCCAGCAGTGGAGACAGGGCTGCAACCTTC. The rearrangement joins TRBV6-1 to TRBJ1-2; 7 positions agree with TRBD1. J gave up 14 bases and V 4 bases, and 7 bases lay outside the gene matches. This CDR3 has 11 amino acids. In germline, CDR1 is MNHNS, CDR2 SASEGT.

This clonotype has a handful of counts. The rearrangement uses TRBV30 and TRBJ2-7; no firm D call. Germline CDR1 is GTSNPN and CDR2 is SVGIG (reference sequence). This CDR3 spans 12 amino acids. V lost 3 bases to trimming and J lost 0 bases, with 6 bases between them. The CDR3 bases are TGTGCCTGGAGCGGGCACTCCTACGAGCAGTACTTC. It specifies CAWSGHSYEQYF.

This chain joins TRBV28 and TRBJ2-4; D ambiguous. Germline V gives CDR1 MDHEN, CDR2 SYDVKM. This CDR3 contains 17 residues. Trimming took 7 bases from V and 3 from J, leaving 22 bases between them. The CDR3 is CASNSFTKTDNKNIQYF. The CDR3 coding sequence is TGTGCCAGCAATTCCTTCACGAAAACAGATAACAAAAACATTCAGTACTTC.

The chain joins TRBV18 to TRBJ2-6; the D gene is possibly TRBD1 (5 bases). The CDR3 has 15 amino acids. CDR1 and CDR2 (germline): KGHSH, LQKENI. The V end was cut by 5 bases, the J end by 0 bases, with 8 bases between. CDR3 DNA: TGTGCCAGCTCAACACAGGCCTCTGGGGCCAACGTCCTGACTTTC. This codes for CASSTQASGANVLTF.

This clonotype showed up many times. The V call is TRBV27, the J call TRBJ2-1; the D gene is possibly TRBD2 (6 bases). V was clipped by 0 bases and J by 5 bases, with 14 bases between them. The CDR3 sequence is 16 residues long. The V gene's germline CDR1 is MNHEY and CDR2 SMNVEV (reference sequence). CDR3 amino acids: CASSLSFSGPNNEQFF. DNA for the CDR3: TGTGCCAGCAGTTTATCCTTTAGCGGCCCCAACAATGAGCAGTTCTTC.

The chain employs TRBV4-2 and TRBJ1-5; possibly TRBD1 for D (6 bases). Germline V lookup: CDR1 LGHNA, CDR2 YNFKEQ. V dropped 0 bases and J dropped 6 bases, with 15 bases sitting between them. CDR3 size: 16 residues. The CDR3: CASSQDTHRVGQPQHF. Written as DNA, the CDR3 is TGTGCCAGCAGCCAAGATACGCACAGGGTTGGTCAGCCCCAGCATTTT.

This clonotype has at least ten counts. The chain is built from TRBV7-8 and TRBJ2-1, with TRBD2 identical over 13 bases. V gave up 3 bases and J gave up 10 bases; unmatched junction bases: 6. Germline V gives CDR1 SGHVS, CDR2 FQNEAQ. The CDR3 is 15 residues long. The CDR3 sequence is CASSFLRLAGGEQFF. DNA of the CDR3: TGTGCCAGCAGCTTCCTCCGACTAGCGGGAGGAGAGCAGTTCTTC.

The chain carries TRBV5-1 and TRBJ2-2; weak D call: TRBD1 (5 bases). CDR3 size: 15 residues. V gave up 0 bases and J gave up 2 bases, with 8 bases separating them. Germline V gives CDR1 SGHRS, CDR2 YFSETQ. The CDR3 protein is CASSLAQGNTGELFF. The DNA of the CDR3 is TGCGCCAGCAGCTTGGCCCAGGGAAACACCGGGGAGCTGTTTTTT.

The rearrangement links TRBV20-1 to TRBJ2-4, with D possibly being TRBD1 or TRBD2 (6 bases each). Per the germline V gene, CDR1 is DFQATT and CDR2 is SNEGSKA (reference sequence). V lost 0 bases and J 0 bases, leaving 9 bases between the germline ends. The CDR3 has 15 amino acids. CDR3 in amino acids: CSAREGGPAKNIQYF. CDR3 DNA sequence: TGCAGTGCTAGAGAGGGGGGCCCAGCCAAAAACATTCAGTACTTC.

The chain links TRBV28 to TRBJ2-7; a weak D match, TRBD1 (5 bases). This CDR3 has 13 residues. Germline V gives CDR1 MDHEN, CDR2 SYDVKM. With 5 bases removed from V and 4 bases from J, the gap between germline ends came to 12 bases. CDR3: CASSPRQQYEQYF. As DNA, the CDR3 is TGTGCCAGCAGTCCCCGACAGCAATACGAGCAGTACTTC.

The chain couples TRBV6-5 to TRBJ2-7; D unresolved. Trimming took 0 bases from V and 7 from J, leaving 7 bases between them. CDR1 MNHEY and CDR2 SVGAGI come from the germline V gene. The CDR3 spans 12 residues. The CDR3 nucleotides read TGTGCCAGCAGTTACTCGATGGAGGAGCAGTACTTC. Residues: CASSYSMEEQYF.

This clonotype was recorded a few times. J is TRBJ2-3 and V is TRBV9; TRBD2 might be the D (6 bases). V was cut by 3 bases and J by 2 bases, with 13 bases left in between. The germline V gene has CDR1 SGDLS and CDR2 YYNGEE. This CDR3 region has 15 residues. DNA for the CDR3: TGTGCCAGCAGCGAGGGAGGATTTCCCACAGATACGCAGTATTTT. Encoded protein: CASSEGGFPTDTQYF. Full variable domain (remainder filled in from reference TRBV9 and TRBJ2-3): DSGVTQTPKHLITATGQRVTLRCSPRSGDLSVYWYQQSLDQGLQFLIQYYNGEERAKGNILERFSAQQFPDLHSELNLSSLELGDSALYFCASSEGGFPTDTQYFGPGTRLTVL.

CDR3 sequence (DNA): TGTGCCATCAGTGAGAGTGAAGGGGTAAGGAGAAACGAGCAGTACTTC. Encoded protein: CAISESEGVRRNEQYF. The chain links TRBV10-3 to TRBJ2-7; possible D gene TRBD1, 5 bases. CDR3 length: 16 amino acids. Per germline, CDR1 ENHRY and CDR2 SYGVKD. V was trimmed by 2 bases and J by 5 bases, leaving 19 bases between them.

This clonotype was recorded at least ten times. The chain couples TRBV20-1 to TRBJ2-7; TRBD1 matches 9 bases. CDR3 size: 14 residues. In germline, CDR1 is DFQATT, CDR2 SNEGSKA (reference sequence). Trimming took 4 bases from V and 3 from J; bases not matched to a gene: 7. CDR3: CSAIDRGDDYEQYF. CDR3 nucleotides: TGCAGTGCTATAGACAGGGGGGATGACTACGAGCAGTACTTC.

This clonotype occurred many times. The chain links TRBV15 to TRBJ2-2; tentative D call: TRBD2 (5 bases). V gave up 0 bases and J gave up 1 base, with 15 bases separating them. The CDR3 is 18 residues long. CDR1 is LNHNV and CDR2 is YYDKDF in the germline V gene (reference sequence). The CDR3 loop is CATSRDWRRPLNTGELFF. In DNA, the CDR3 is TGTGCCACCAGCAGAGATTGGAGGAGACCTTTGAACACCGGGGAGCTGTTTTTT.

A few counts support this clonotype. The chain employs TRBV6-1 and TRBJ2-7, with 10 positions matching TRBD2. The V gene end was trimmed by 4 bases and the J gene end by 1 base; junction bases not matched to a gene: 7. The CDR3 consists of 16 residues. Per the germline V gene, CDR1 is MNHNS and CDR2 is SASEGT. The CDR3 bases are TGTGCCAGCAGTGTACTAGCGGGGTTAACTTCCTACGAGCAGTACTTC. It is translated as CASSVLAGLTSYEQYF.